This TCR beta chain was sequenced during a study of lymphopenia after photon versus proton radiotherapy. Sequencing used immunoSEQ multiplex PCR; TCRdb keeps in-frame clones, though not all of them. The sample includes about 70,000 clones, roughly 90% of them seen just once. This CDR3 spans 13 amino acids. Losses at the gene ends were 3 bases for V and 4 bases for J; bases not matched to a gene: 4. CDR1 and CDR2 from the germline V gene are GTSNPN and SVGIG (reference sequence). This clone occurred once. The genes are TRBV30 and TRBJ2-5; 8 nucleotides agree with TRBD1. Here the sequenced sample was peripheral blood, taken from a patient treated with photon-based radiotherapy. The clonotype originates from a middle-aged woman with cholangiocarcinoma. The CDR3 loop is CAWRQGVGETQYF. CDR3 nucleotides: TGTGCCTGGAGACAGGGGGTAGGAGAGACCCAGTACTTC.